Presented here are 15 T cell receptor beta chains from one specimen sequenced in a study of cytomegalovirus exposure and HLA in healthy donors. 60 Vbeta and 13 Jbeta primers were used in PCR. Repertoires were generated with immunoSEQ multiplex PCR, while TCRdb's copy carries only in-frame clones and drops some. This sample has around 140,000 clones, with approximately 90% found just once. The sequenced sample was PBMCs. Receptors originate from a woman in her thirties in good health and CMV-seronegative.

CDR3 in DNA: TGCGCCAGAAGACAGGGAAGGGATTGTCAGCCCCAGCATTTT. Its translation: CARRQGRDCQPQHF. The rearrangement links TRBV23-1 to TRBJ1-5; TRBD1 matches at 7 bases. TRBV23-1 is assigned to the ORF class and has an uncertain function. With 9 bases clipped from V and 6 bases from J, the junction kept 11 bases outside the gene matches. This CDR3 is built from 14 residues.

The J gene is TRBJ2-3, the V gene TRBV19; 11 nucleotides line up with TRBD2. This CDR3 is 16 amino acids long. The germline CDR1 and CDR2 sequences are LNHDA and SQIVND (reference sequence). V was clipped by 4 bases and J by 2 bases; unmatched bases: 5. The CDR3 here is CASSNIAGGYTDTQYF. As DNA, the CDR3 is TGTGCCAGTAGTAATATAGCGGGAGGGTACACAGATACGCAGTATTTT.

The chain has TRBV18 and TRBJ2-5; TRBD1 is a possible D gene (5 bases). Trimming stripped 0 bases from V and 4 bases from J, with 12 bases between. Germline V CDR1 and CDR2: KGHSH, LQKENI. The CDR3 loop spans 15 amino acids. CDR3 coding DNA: TGTGCCAGCTCACCACCCGCCAAGGGGCGAGAGACCCAGTACTTC. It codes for CASSPPAKGRETQYF. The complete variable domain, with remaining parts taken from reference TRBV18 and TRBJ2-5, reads NAGVMQNPRHLVRRRGQEARLRCSPMKGHSHVYWYRQLPEEGLKFMVYLQKENIIDESGMPKERFSAEFPKEGPSILRIQQVVRGDSAAYFCASSPPAKGRETQYFGPGTRLLVL.

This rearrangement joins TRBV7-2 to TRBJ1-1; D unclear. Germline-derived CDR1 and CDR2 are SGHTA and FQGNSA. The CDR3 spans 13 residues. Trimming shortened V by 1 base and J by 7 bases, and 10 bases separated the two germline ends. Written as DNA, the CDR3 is TGTGCCAGCAGCTTAGACCGGGAGGGTGAAGCTTTCTTT. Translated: CASSLDREGEAFF. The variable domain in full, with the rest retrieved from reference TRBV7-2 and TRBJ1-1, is GAGVSQSPSNKVTEKGKDVELRCDPISGHTALYWYRQSLGQGLEFLIYFQGNSAPDKSGLPSDRFSAERTGGSVSTLTIQRTQQEDSAVYLCASSLDREGEAFFGQGTRLTVV.

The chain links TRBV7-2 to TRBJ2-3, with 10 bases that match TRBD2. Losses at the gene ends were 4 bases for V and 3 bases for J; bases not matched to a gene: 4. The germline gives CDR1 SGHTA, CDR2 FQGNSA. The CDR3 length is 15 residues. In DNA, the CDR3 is TGTGCCAGCAGCTCCTGGACTAGCGGAACAGATACGCAGTATTTT. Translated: CASSSWTSGTDTQYF.

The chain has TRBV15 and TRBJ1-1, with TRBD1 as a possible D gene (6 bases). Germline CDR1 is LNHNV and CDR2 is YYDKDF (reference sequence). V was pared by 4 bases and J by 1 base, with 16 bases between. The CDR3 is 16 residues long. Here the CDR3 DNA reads TGTGCCACCAGCATAACGGCGGGGGCAGAGAACACTGAAGCTTTCTTT. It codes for CATSITAGAENTEAFF.

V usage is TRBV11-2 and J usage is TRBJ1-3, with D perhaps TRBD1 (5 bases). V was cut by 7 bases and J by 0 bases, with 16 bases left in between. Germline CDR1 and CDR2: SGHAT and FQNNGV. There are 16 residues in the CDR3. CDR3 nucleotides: TGTGCCAGCACAACGGGGGGGGGTTACTCTGGAAACACCATATATTTT. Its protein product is CASTTGGGYSGNTIYF.

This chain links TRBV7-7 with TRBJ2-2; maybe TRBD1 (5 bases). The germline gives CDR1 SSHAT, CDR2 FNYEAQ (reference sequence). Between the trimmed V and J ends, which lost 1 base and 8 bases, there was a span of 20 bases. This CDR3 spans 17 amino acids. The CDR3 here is CASSLDEVSGSVGELFF. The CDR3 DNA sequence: TGTGCCAGCAGCTTAGATGAGGTCTCAGGGTCGGTTGGGGAGCTGTTTTTT.

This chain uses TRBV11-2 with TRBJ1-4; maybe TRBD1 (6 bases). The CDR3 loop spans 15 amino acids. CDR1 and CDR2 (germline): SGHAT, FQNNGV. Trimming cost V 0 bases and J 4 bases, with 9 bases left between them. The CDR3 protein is CASSLDHRVNEKLFF. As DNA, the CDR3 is TGTGCCAGCAGCTTAGATCACAGGGTTAATGAAAAACTGTTTTTT.

DNA of the CDR3: TGTGCCAGTAGTCCCTGGCAGTCTCGCACTGAAGCTTTCTTT. As protein: CASSPWQSRTEAFF. J is TRBJ1-1 and V is TRBV19; D is ambiguous. Trimming pared 5 bases from V and 4 bases from J, leaving 14 bases between. Germline V gene data show CDR1 as LNHDA and CDR2 as SQIVND (reference sequence). This CDR3 comprises 14 residues.

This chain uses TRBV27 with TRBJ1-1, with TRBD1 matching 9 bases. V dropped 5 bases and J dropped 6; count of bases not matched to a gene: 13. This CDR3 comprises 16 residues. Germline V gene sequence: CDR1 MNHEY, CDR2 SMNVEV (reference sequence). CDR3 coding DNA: TGTGCCAGCAGTGCCGGGACAGGGTGGACGGGATCTGAAGCTTTCTTT. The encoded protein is CASSAGTGWTGSEAFF.

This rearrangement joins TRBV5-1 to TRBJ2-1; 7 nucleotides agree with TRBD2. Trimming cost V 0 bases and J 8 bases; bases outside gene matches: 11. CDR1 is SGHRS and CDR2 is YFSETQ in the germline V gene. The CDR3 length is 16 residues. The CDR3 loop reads CASSLGLANFGDEQFF. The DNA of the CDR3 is TGCGCCAGCAGCTTGGGACTAGCAAACTTTGGGGATGAGCAGTTCTTC.

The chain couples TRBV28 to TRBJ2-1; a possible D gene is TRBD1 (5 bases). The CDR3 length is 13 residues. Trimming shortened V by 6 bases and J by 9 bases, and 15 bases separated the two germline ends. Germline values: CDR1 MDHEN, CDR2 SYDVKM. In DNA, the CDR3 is TGTGCCAGCAGGATTCCCCAGGGAATTGAGCAGTTCTTC. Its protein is CASRIPQGIEQFF.

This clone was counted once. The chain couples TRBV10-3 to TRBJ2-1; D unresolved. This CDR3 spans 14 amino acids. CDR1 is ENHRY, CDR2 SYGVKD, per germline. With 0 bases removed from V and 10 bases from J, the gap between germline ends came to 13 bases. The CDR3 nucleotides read TGTGCCATCAGTGAGTCGTTTCTGCAGAACGAGCAGTTCTTC. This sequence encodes CAISESFLQNEQFF.

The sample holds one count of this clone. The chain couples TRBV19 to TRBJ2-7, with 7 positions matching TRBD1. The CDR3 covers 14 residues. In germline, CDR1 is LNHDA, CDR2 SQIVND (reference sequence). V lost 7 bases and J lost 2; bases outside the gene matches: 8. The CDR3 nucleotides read TGTGCCAGTAAGCAGACAGGGACCCCCTACGAGCAGTACTTC. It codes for CASKQTGTPYEQYF.